One sample yielded the 14 T cell receptor beta chains listed below, sequenced in a study of T cell responses to AZD1222 COVID-19 vaccine. The protocol was immunoSEQ multiplex PCR, while the TCRdb copy is restricted to in-frame clones and leaves out a portion. The table includes about 100,000 clones, 86% detected once. Sequences were derived from peripheral blood, sampled 28 days after the second dose of the MenACWY control vaccine. The receptor set was obtained from an adult who received the MenACWY meningococcal vaccine as a control.

The rearrangement links TRBV29-1 to TRBJ1-2; 9 nucleotides align to TRBD1. After removal of 1 base from V and 5 bases from J, the junction contained 11 bases not matched to a gene. The germline V gene has CDR1 SQVTM and CDR2 ANQGSEA. CDR3 length: 16 residues. As DNA, the CDR3 is TGCAGCGTTGAAGTCGGAATGGCCGGGACAGGGTATGGCTACACCTTC. Its protein product is CSVEVGMAGTGYGYTF.

V is TRBV7-2 and J is TRBJ2-7; D may be TRBD1 (6 bases). The CDR3 spans 16 residues. Germline V gene lookup returns CDR1 SGHTA and CDR2 FQGNSA. Trimming took 5 bases from V and 2 from J, leaving 19 bases between them. In DNA form, the CDR3 reads TGTGCCAGCAGCACCCGGGACACTTGGATTACCTACGAGCAGTACTTC. Protein product: CASSTRDTWITYEQYF.

The chain links TRBV27 to TRBJ2-5; no clear D. V lost 3 bases, J lost 0 bases, and 5 bases lay in between. Germline CDR1 reads MNHEY; CDR2 reads SMNVEV (reference sequence). The CDR3 loop spans 13 amino acids. CDR3 region: CASSFLDQETQYF. In DNA, the CDR3 is TGTGCCAGCAGTTTTCTGGACCAAGAGACCCAGTACTTC.

About this clone: This specimen includes other DNA sequences encoding the same CDR3. The J gene is TRBJ2-7, the V gene TRBV3-1 (or the pseudogene TRBV3-2), with a tentative D call TRBD2 (5 bases). CDR1 is LGHDT and CDR2 is YNNKEL in the germline V gene (reference sequence). The CDR3 consists of 13 residues. V was shortened by 0 bases and J by 3 bases, with 6 bases between the two germline ends. The CDR3 loop reads CASSQDGSYEQYF. The CDR3 coding sequence is TGTGCCAGCAGCCAAGATGGGAGCTACGAGCAGTACTTC.

The chain recombines TRBV5-5 with TRBJ1-6; D call uncertain. Germline V gene sequence: CDR1 SGHKS, CDR2 YYEKEE (reference sequence). Trimming left V 6 bases short and J 0 bases short, with 16 bases between. This CDR3 has 17 residues. CDR3 region: CASTPREGNSYNSPLHF. The CDR3 nucleotides read TGTGCCAGCACCCCCAGAGAGGGAAACTCCTATAATTCACCCCTCCACTTT.

This sequence joins TRBV7-2 and TRBJ1-2, with TRBD1 matching over 9 bases. CDR3 size: 16 residues. The germline CDR1 and CDR2 sequences are SGHTA and FQGNSA. V was pared by 5 bases and J by 2 bases, with 9 bases of the junction left unmatched. The CDR3 region has the DNA TGTGCCAGCAGCCAGCAACAGGGGGCGGCCAACTATGGCTACACCTTC. As protein: CASSQQQGAANYGYTF.

J is TRBJ2-5 and V is TRBV27, with a weak D call TRBD1 (6 bases). The CDR3 has 14 amino acids. The V gene's germline CDR1 is MNHEY and CDR2 SMNVEV (reference sequence). The V and J ends lost 5 bases and 1 base respectively, with 11 bases between them. Here the CDR3 reads CASSPLDSQETQYF. The CDR3 DNA sequence: TGTGCCAGCAGTCCCCTGGACAGCCAAGAGACCCAGTACTTC.

This clone is a singleton in its sample. The genes are TRBV30 and TRBJ2-5; 11 bases agree with TRBD2. CDR1 is GTSNPN and CDR2 is SVGIG in the germline V gene (reference sequence). The CDR3 is 15 amino acids. J gave up 3 bases and V 2 bases, and 5 bases lay outside the gene matches. The CDR3 nucleotides are TGTGCCTGGAGTAAAATAGCGGGGGGGAAAGAGACCCAGTACTTC. It is translated as CAWSKIAGGKETQYF.

The chain uses TRBV6-2 or TRBV6-3 and TRBJ2-4; 8 bases align to TRBD2. This CDR3 is 14 amino acids long. Germline loops: CDR1 MNHEY, CDR2 SVGEGT. V shed 4 bases, J shed 8 bases, and the junction held 7 bases outside the gene matches. CDR3 region: CASSSRGGRDIQYF. The CDR3 region has the DNA TGTGCCAGCAGTTCCCGGGGGGGCCGGGACATTCAGTACTTC.

V gene TRBV3-1 (or the pseudogene TRBV3-2) combines with J gene TRBJ1-6, with D possibly being TRBD1 (5 bases). This CDR3 spans 16 amino acids. Germline CDR1 is LGHDT and CDR2 is YNNKEL (reference sequence). With 4 bases removed from V and 9 bases from J, the gap between germline ends came to 19 bases. The CDR3 nucleotides are TGTGCCAGCAGCCGTTCGGGGGGGTCGTCGGGTTCACCCCTCCACTTT. Protein product: CASSRSGGSSGSPLHF.

The chain carries TRBV4-3 and TRBJ1-2; the D gene is possibly TRBD1 (5 bases). Deletions cut 0 bases from V and 4 bases from J, with 12 bases between. Per germline, CDR1 LGHNA and CDR2 YSLEER. This CDR3 region has 15 residues. Here the CDR3 reads CASSQEARDFYGYTF. The CDR3 nucleotides are TGCGCCAGCAGCCAAGAGGCCAGGGATTTCTATGGCTACACCTTC.

The chain employs TRBV4-1 and TRBJ2-7; TRBD1 aligns across 9 bases. Trimming removed 5 bases from V and 0 bases from J; junction bases left unmatched: 5. CDR1 and CDR2 (germline): MGHRA, YSYEKL. The CDR3 is made up of 15 amino acids. DNA of the CDR3: TGCGCCAGCAGCGCCGGGACAGGGAGCTCCTACGAGCAGTACTTC. Encoded protein: CASSAGTGSSYEQYF.

A single count supports this clone. V gene TRBV6-6 combines with J gene TRBJ1-2, with a tentative D call TRBD1 (5 bases). Germline loops: CDR1 MNHNY, CDR2 SVGAGI (reference sequence). The CDR3 length is 14 residues. Trimming removed 2 bases at V and 3 bases at J, with 10 bases between. CDR3: CASSYPEGDYGYTF. DNA of the CDR3: TGTGCCAGCAGTTACCCCGAAGGGGACTATGGCTACACCTTC.

This chain uses TRBV19 with TRBJ2-3; D ambiguous. Trimming left V 4 bases short and J 7 bases short, with 12 bases between. In germline, CDR1 is LNHDA, CDR2 SQIVND (reference sequence). CDR3 length: 13 amino acids. The chain's CDR3 is CASSKPPAYTQYF. The CDR3 DNA sequence: TGTGCCAGTAGTAAGCCACCGGCCTATACGCAGTATTTT.